This section outlines one T cell receptor beta chain sequence together with its context. These data originate in a study of cytomegalovirus exposure and HLA in healthy donors. Germline CDR1 is MNHNS and CDR2 is SASEGT. The CDR3 loop spans 13 amino acids. V shed 3 bases and J shed 2 bases, with 8 bases lying between them. PCR used 60 Vbeta primers and 13 Jbeta primers. Profiling relied on immunoSEQ multiplex PCR, and the TCRdb table lists in-frame clones only, not all of them. The data contain some 33,000 clones, more than 60% of them singletons. J is TRBJ2-7 and V is TRBV6-1; D remains unclear. The sequence was obtained from a man aged 45-65 years in good health and CMV-seropositive. Sequenced input: PBMCs. CDR3 region: CASSEAAPYEQYF. In DNA, the CDR3 is TGTGCCAGCAGTGAGGCAGCGCCCTACGAGCAGTACTTC.